This T cell receptor beta chain came from a study of blood T cell repertoires in COVID-19. Study overall: T cells, B-cell-depleted T cells, or PBMCs provided the cDNA or gDNA that served as material.

Germline V lookup: CDR1 KGHDR, CDR2 SFDVKD. The CDR3 length is 18 residues. Trimming cost V 4 bases and J 5 bases; bases outside gene matches: 15. Assay: immunoSEQ multiplex PCR; the TCRdb copy retains only in-frame clones and omits some. Here the sample spans about 100,000 clones, less than 90% being singletons. This receptor was taken from a man aged 25-45 years in a cohort sampled during active COVID-19. Material: peripheral blood. The rearrangement joins TRBV24-1 to TRBJ2-1; 8 bases are shared with TRBD2. The CDR3 DNA is TGTGCCACCAGTGACCCTTCGACCGGACTAGCAATAAACAATGAGCAGTTCTTC. It encodes CATSDPSTGLAINNEQFF.